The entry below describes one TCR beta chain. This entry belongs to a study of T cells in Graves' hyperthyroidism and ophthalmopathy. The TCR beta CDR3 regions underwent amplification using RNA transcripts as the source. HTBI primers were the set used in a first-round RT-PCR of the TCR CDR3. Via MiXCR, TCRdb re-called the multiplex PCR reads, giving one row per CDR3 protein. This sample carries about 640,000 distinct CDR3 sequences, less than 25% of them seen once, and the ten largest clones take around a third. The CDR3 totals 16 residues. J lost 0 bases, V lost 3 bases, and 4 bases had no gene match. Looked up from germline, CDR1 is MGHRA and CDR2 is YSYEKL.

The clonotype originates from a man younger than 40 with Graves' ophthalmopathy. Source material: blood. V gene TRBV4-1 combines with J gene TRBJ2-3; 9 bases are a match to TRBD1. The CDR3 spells CASSQGQGYSTDTQYF. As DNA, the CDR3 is TGCGCCAGCAGCCAGGGACAGGGATATAGCACAGATACGCAGTATTTT.